The 29 T cell receptor beta chains in this list originate from one sample, sequenced in a study of Graves' ophthalmopathy and Graves' hyperthyroidism. Amplification targeted the TCR beta CDR3 regions, with RNA transcripts as the source material. An opening RT-PCR round employed HTBI primers and preceded a second-round multiplex PCR. TCRdb reanalysed the multiplex PCR reads using MiXCR and keeps one entry per CDR3 protein. The sample holds roughly 700,000 distinct CDR3 sequences; 40% are singletons and the top ten take 40% to 55%. The sample taken for sequencing was peripheral blood. The source is an adult man with Graves' ophthalmopathy.

This clonotype has just one count. The V gene is TRBV7-9, the J gene TRBJ1-2; TRBD1 is a possible D gene (6 bases). The CDR3 is 12 residues long. V lost 5 bases, J lost 8 bases, and 12 bases lay in between. Germline CDR1 and CDR2: SEHNR and FQNEAQ (reference sequence). CDR3 coding DNA: TGTGCCAGCAGCCCACGAGGGGGAGGCTACACCTTC. Translated, it gives CASSPRGGGYTF.

This clonotype was recorded only once. The chain combines TRBV12-5 with TRBJ1-2; TRBD1 is a possible D gene (5 bases). CDR1 is LGHNT, CDR2 FRNRAP, per germline. The CDR3 contains 17 residues. V was trimmed by 0 bases and J by 3 bases, leaving 17 bases between them. This CDR3 is CASGLVFGPGGDYGYTF. DNA of the CDR3: TGTGCTAGTGGTTTGGTCTTTGGCCCTGGGGGTGACTATGGCTACACCTTC.

The chain links TRBV6-5 to TRBJ1-1; D gene uncertain. CDR1 and CDR2 (germline): MNHEY, SVGAGI. The CDR3 totals 14 residues. The germline V and J ends were trimmed by 6 bases and 4 bases, with 15 bases remaining between them. The CDR3, as DNA: TGTGCCAGCAGCGTGACAAGGCGGGTCACTGAAGCTTTCTTT. Its translation is CASSVTRRVTEAFF.

Details on this clonotype: A junction end diverges from the germline sequence, so it may reflect a read error. The chain has TRBV7-2 and TRBJ2-5, with 7 bases fitting TRBD1. This CDR3 has 10 residues. CDR1 and CDR2 (germline): SGHTA, FQGNSA. The CDR3 spells CASSLLGQTF. DNA of the CDR3: TGTGCCAGCAGTTTACTGGGACAGACCTTC.

The chain has TRBV29-1 and TRBJ2-6; tentative D call: TRBD1 (8 bases). Per germline, CDR1 SQVTM and CDR2 ANQGSEA. The CDR3 contains 15 residues. V was cut by 6 bases and J by 3 bases, with 15 bases left in between. The CDR3 loop reads CSVKTGGDGANVLTF. CDR3 in DNA: TGCAGCGTCAAAACAGGGGGGGATGGGGCCAACGTCCTGACTTTC.

The table lists this clonotype with a few counts. This chain connects TRBV6-2 or TRBV6-3 to TRBJ2-7; D is undetermined. V gave up 0 bases and J gave up 3 bases, with 9 bases separating them. The CDR3 runs 14 residues. Germline CDR1 reads MNHEY; CDR2 reads SVGEGT. The CDR3 nucleotides are TGTGCCAGCAGTTACTCGAATGAGTTCTACGAGCAGTACTTC. Amino acid sequence: CASSYSNEFYEQYF.

This clonotype was found many times. The chain joins TRBV7-2 to TRBJ1-1; D not resolved. V gave up 5 bases and J gave up 8 bases, with 12 bases separating them. The germline V gene has CDR1 SGHTA and CDR2 FQGNSA. The CDR3 spans 12 residues. The CDR3: CASSRVGSEAFF. The CDR3, as DNA: TGTGCCAGCAGCCGGGTGGGTTCCGAAGCTTTCTTT.

This chain uses TRBV29-1 with TRBJ1-1; D gene unclear. Per the germline V gene, CDR1 is SQVTM and CDR2 is ANQGSEA. The V end was cut by 7 bases, the J end by 6 bases, with 12 bases between. This CDR3 comprises 11 residues. DNA of the CDR3: TGCAGCGGGCAGACGGGCTCTGAAGCTTTCTTT. As protein: CSGQTGSEAFF.

This clonotype was detected a few times. This chain connects TRBV11-2 to TRBJ2-2; D might be TRBD1 (6 bases). CDR1 is SGHAT, CDR2 FQNNGV, per germline. Trimming took off 5 bases at V and 4 bases at J, with 11 bases between the two ends. This CDR3 has 14 amino acids. The CDR3 nucleotides are TGTGCCAGCAGCCGAGGACAGACCACCGGGGAGCTGTTTTTT. Its translation is CASSRGQTTGELFF.

As regards this clonotype: One end of the junction is discordant with germline, which a read error may explain. The chain employs TRBV10-1 and TRBJ1-5; 9 bases are a match to TRBD1. The germline gives CDR1 WNHNN, CDR2 SYGVQD (reference sequence). The CDR3 covers 17 residues. In nucleotides, the CDR3 is TGTGCCTGGTCGAAGGGACAGGGAGGTGTGGGCAATCAGCCCCAGCATTTT. This translates into CAWSKGQGGVGNQPQHF.

The V call is TRBV2, the J call TRBJ2-3; 8 positions agree with TRBD2. Germline values: CDR1 SNHLY, CDR2 FYNNEI. The CDR3 consists of 14 residues. V trimming: 5 bases; J trimming: 5 bases; junction bases outside the gene matches: 6. The CDR3 bases are TGTGCCAGCAGTCTCCTCGGGGGGGGAGATACGCAGTATTTT. Translating gives CASSLLGGGDTQYF.

The chain couples TRBV25-1 to TRBJ1-3, with D maybe TRBD1 (6 bases). The germline V gene encodes CDR1 MGHDK and CDR2 SYGVNS. The CDR3 extends over 13 amino acids. With 8 bases removed from V and 3 bases from J, the gap between germline ends came to 11 bases. The CDR3 protein is CASSGGGGNTIYF. The CDR3 bases are TGTGCCAGCTCCGGGGGCGGTGGAAACACCATATATTTT.

The chain links TRBV1 to TRBJ1-4; the D call TRBD1 from the table was never checked on the DNA. TRBV1 is a pseudogene locus. The CDR3 runs 14 residues. CDR3 protein: CTSSPTGYGESLFF. The DNA of the CDR3 is TGTACCAGCAGCCCGACAGGGTACGGGGAAAGTCTGTTTTTT.

The chain recombines TRBV7-9 with TRBJ2-5; 10 positions match TRBD2. The J segment lost 6 bases and the V segment lost 5 bases, leaving 9 bases of the junction unmatched. CDR1 is SEHNR and CDR2 is FQNEAQ in the germline V gene (reference sequence). There are 15 residues in the CDR3. This CDR3 reads CASSPSAGGGKTQYF. As DNA, the CDR3 is TGTGCCAGCAGCCCCTCAGCGGGAGGGGGGAAGACCCAGTACTTC.

This clonotype has at least ten counts. The chain employs TRBV7-8 and TRBJ1-6; D not resolved. Germline V CDR1 and CDR2: SGHVS, FQNEAQ. The CDR3 sequence is 15 residues long. Between the trimmed V and J ends, which lost 2 bases and 10 bases, there was a span of 15 bases. CDR3 coding DNA: TGTGCCAGCAGCTTACGCCCGTTTACCAACTCACCCCTCCACTTT. Protein sequence: CASSLRPFTNSPLHF.

This clonotype showed up just a few times. CDR3 nucleotide sequence: TGTGCCAGCAGCCAAGAAGGAGGCACCTTGAACACTGAAGCTTTCTTT. This gives the protein CASSQEGGTLNTEAFF. This chain joins TRBV7-9 and TRBJ1-1; D is ambiguous. This CDR3 has 16 residues. V was shortened by 5 bases and J by 0 bases, with 16 bases between the two germline ends. Germline V CDR1 and CDR2: SEHNR, FQNEAQ (reference sequence).

This sequence joins TRBV11-2 and TRBJ1-1, with no clear D. V was clipped by 5 bases and J by 4 bases, with 17 bases between them. The CDR3 is made up of 15 amino acids. Germline V gives CDR1 SGHAT, CDR2 FQNNGV. The CDR3 nucleotides read TGTGCCAGCAGCCGTACGACGCCGGGAGGCACTGAAGCTTTCTTT. This encodes CASSRTTPGGTEAFF.

The chain links TRBV20-1 to TRBJ1-3; TRBD1 matches 7 bases. Trimming at V came to 6 bases and at J to 4 bases, leaving 6 bases not matched to a gene. The CDR3 length is 13 residues. Germline assignment: CDR1 DFQATT and CDR2 SNEGSKA (reference sequence). This CDR3 is CSAHKGAGNTIYF. The CDR3 nucleotides are TGCAGTGCCCATAAGGGGGCCGGAAACACCATATATTTT.

In the case of this clonotype: One base away lies a much larger clone, so this may be a sequencing read error. The chain employs TRBV7-3 and TRBJ1-1; unclear D gene. Germline lookup yields CDR1 SGHTA and CDR2 FQGTGA. The V end was cut by 5 bases, the J end by 4 bases, with 17 bases between. The CDR3 consists of 15 residues. Here the CDR3 reads CASSPVEGEATEAFF. The CDR3 DNA sequence: TGTGCCAGCAGCCCTGTTGAGGGAGAGGCCACTGAAGCTTTCTTT.

The genes are TRBV14 and TRBJ2-7; 9 positions match TRBD1. The CDR3 has 13 amino acids. V gave up 7 bases and J gave up 2 bases; unmatched junction bases: 3. Per germline, CDR1 SGHDN and CDR2 FVKESK. The CDR3 region has the DNA TGTGCCAGCAACAGGGGGCGCCCCTACGAGCAGTACTTC. This sequence encodes CASNRGRPYEQYF. The whole variable domain, filled in from reference TRBV14 and TRBJ2-7, reads EAGVTQFPSHSVIEKGQTVTLRCDPISGHDNLYWYRRVMGKEIKFLLHFVKESKQDESGMPNNRFLAERTGGTYSTLKVQPAELEDSGVYFCASNRGRPYEQYFGPGTRLTVT.

The chain combines TRBV5-6 with TRBJ2-7; TRBD1 agrees at 9 bases. The J call is uncertain, as TRBJ2-5 better fits the DNA end. The V gene's germline CDR1 is SGHDT and CDR2 YYEEEE. The CDR3 has 17 residues. The CDR3 region is CASSLVRTGADQETQYF. The CDR3 DNA is TGTGCCAGCAGCTTGGTCCGGACAGGGGCTGACCAAGAGACCCAGTACTTC.

The chain carries TRBV2 and TRBJ2-7, with TRBD1 matching over 8 bases. The CDR3 has 14 residues. Germline trimming cut 6 bases from V and 5 bases from J; bases unmatched to any gene: 9. CDR1 SNHLY and CDR2 FYNNEI come from the germline V gene. Here the CDR3 reads CASRRIDRGNEQYF. The CDR3 region has the DNA TGTGCCAGCAGGCGAATCGACAGGGGCAACGAGCAGTACTTC.

This clonotype occurred many times. The J gene is TRBJ1-6, the V gene TRBV25-1, with D possibly being TRBD1 (5 bases). The CDR3 is made up of 13 amino acids. V was clipped by 3 bases and J by 10 bases, with 10 bases between them. CDR1 is MGHDK and CDR2 is SYGVNS in the germline V gene. Here the CDR3 DNA reads TGTGCCAGCAGTGAGGCGGGGACCTCACCCCTCCACTTT. It yields the protein CASSEAGTSPLHF.

This clonotype was counted ten times or more. V usage is TRBV7-8 and J usage is TRBJ1-2, with D perhaps matching TRBD1 (6 bases). The CDR3 sequence is 14 residues long. Trimming left V 2 bases short and J 7 bases short, with 14 bases between. CDR1 and CDR2 from the germline V gene are SGHVS and FQNEAQ. CDR3 sequence (DNA): TGTGCCAGCAGCTTAAGGGCCAGGGGCCCTGGCTACACCTTC. This sequence encodes CASSLRARGPGYTF.

This clonotype was seen more than once but under ten times. This sequence joins TRBV2 and TRBJ2-5; TRBD1 might be the D (5 bases). The germline V gene encodes CDR1 SNHLY and CDR2 FYNNEI. This CDR3 has 15 residues. The V end was cut by 8 bases, the J end by 1 base, with 17 bases between. CDR3 in amino acids: CASSPPNRRQETQYF. CDR3 nucleotide sequence: TGTGCCAGCTCACCACCGAACAGGCGCCAAGAGACCCAGTACTTC. Full variable domain (outside the CDR3, taken from reference TRBV2 and TRBJ2-5): EPEVTQTPSHQVTQMGQEVILRCVPISNHLYFYWYRQILGQKVEFLVSFYNNEISEKSEIFDDQFSVERPDGSNFTLKIRSTKLEDSAMYFCASSPPNRRQETQYFGPGTRLLVL.

As regards this clonotype: This may come from a read error, since a much larger clone is one base off. The V and J genes are TRBV10-3 and TRBJ1-6; 7 bases fit TRBD1. CDR1 ENHRY and CDR2 SYGVKD come from the germline V gene. Trimming took 5 bases from V and 5 from J; bases not matched to a gene: 6. CDR3 length: 15 amino acids. For the CDR3, the DNA is TGTGCCATCAGTTCAGCGGGACAGCATAATTCACCCCTCCACTTT. Protein sequence: CAISSAGQHNSPLHF.

This clonotype was counted at least ten times. The V call is TRBV7-2, the J call TRBJ1-1; 9 bases match TRBD1. The CDR3 loop spans 16 amino acids. V shed 4 bases, J shed 4 bases, and the junction held 10 bases outside the gene matches. Germline V lookup: CDR1 SGHTA, CDR2 FQGNSA. CDR3 sequence: CASSYGQGMLSTEAFF. The CDR3, as DNA: TGTGCCAGCAGCTACGGACAGGGGATGTTAAGCACTGAAGCTTTCTTT.

The chain uses TRBV29-1 and TRBJ1-2, with 8 nucleotides matching TRBD1. The germline V gene encodes CDR1 SQVTM and CDR2 ANQGSEA. J lost 8 bases, V lost 3 bases, and 5 bases had no gene match. This CDR3 spans 12 amino acids. CDR3 bases: TGCAGCGTTGAGACAGGGGAGGAGGGCTACACCTTC. This codes for CSVETGEEGYTF.

The chain uses TRBV12-3 or TRBV12-4 and TRBJ2-2, with 8 bases fitting TRBD1. CDR3 length: 14 residues. Trimming at V came to 7 bases and at J to 3 bases, leaving 4 bases not matched to a gene. The CDR3 spells CASTSTGDTGELFF. CDR3 DNA: TGTGCCAGCACCTCGACAGGGGACACCGGGGAGCTGTTTTTT.